The clone carrying this T cell receptor beta chain is labeled medium-sized (0.01 to 0.1%). V trimming: 4 bases; J trimming: 3 bases; junction bases outside the gene matches: 7. The CDR3 runs 15 residues. The germline CDR1 and CDR2 sequences are MDHEN and SYDVKM. Each sample had two DNA replicates, approximately 0.5 ug blood or around 1.5 ug tissue. Here immunoSEQ multiplex PCR was the method, and the copy in TCRdb shows in-frame clones only, minus some. Seen here are about 31,000 clones, almost 75% observed once, and the top ten hold 4% to 5%. This record comes from a study of early stage breast cancer tumors. In the study overall: Most of the 16 invasive tumors were ER+, PR+ and HER2-. Seven to nine ER+/PR+/HER2- tumors were invasive ductal; a few were invasive lobular.

The gene calls are TRBV28 and TRBJ1-2, with 8 bases matching TRBD1. This TCR came from a person in their forties with breast cancer. The sequencing sample was made of blood. CDR3 nucleotide sequence: TGTGCCAGCAGTTCTCCCGACAGGGGACACTATGGCTACACCTTC. As protein: CASSSPDRGHYGYTF.